Sequencing of this T cell receptor beta chain was carried out in a study of T cell responses to AZD1222 COVID-19 vaccine. Produced via immunoSEQ multiplex PCR; TCRdb's table is partial and in-frame only. Of about 120,000 clones in the sample, 70% to 90% were seen once. The germline V gene encodes CDR1 MNHEY and CDR2 SMNVEV (reference sequence). This CDR3 region has 14 residues. V was pared by 6 bases and J by 2 bases, with 13 bases between. As to this clone: What it binds is unknown.

Study-wide results and caveats: Only a handful of AZD1222 recipients, six or seven in all, had baseline seropositivity. Breadth and depth of Spike-specific TCRs rose after two AZD1222 doses. The donor group comprised mostly white British people and more females; the analysis possibly underestimated clonal diversity.

The source was peripheral blood, collected on day 0 of AZD1222 vaccination. The clonotype comes from an adult in good health. The genes are TRBV27 and TRBJ1-2, with D possibly TRBD1 on 5 matching bases. CDR3 loop: CASSQTVVNYGYTF. The CDR3 bases are TGTGCCAGCAGCCAGACAGTCGTCAACTATGGCTACACCTTC.